This T cell receptor beta chain was captured in a study of blood T cell repertoires in COVID-19. Overall study context: Specimens from acute and convalescent COVID-19 originated in the United States, Italy and Spain.

The V gene's germline CDR1 is GTSNPN and CDR2 SVGIG (reference sequence). CDR3 length: 12 residues. V shed 0 bases, J shed 6 bases, and the junction held 1 base outside the gene matches. Source study methods: Reference gene primer amplification gave nucleated cell count estimates. Method: immunoSEQ multiplex PCR; TCRdb's copy keeps in-frame clones and lacks some. D and trimming come from the DNA, and the V and J calls and clone size come from that table. This sample has approximately 450,000 clones, with 87% found just once. Sequencing was performed on PBMCs or T cells enriched from blood (not recorded which). The receptor was derived from a young woman with acute COVID-19. This rearrangement joins TRBV30 to TRBJ1-2, with TRBD1 matching 7 bases. The CDR3 spells CAWSVTGDGYTF. CDR3 nucleotides: TGTGCCTGGAGTGTAACAGGGGATGGCTACACCTTC.